Here is one TCR beta chain with its context. Deletions cut 3 bases from V and 4 bases from J, with 6 bases between. This CDR3 is built from 12 residues. The germline gives CDR1 KGHSH, CDR2 LQKENI. The data stem from a study of blood T cell repertoires in COVID-19. Repertoires were generated with immunoSEQ multiplex PCR, while TCRdb's copy carries only in-frame clones and drops some. Altogether around 300,000 clones are present, approximately 90% being singletons, with the ten largest covering 2% to 3%. This chain uses TRBV18 with TRBJ1-2, with D unclear. The sequence was obtained from a woman aged 18-29 years who had recovered from COVID-19. The specimen was PBMCs or T cells enriched from blood (not recorded which). CDR3 in DNA: TGTGCCAGCTCACCGAGGGCCTATGGCTACACCTTC. The encoded protein is CASSPRAYGYTF.